This entry lists 25 T cell receptor beta chains sequenced from one sample in a study of CD8 T cells in Susac syndrome. Roughly 0.45 to 1 ug RNA was reverse transcribed with random hexamers. TCRdb analysed the immunoSEQ multiplex PCR reads with MiXCR anew, one entry per CDR3 protein. The sample shows some 150,000 distinct CDR3 sequences, over 85% of them seen only once. The sample consisted of CD8+ T cells from PBMCs. Source of these receptors: a human donor in good health.

V gene TRBV6-2 or TRBV6-3 combines with J gene TRBJ2-7; D is tentatively TRBD1 or TRBD2 (5 bases each). The CDR3 has 16 residues. Trimming took off 4 bases at V and 2 bases at J, with 18 bases between the two ends. Germline CDR1 and CDR2: MNHEY and SVGEGT. This chain's CDR3 is CASSWPQGEPTYEQYF. CDR3 DNA sequence: TGTGCCAGCAGTTGGCCCCAGGGAGAGCCGACCTACGAGCAGTACTTC.

The V call is TRBV9, the J call TRBJ1-3, with D unclear. The CDR3 contains 12 residues. Germline-derived CDR1 and CDR2 are SGDLS and YYNGEE. With 0 bases removed from V and 8 bases from J, the gap between germline ends came to 6 bases. The DNA for the CDR3 is TGTGCCAGCAGCGTAGATCTGGACACCATATATTTT. Its translation is CASSVDLDTIYF. The entire variable domain, with the rest obtained from reference TRBV9 and TRBJ1-3, is as follows: DSGVTQTPKHLITATGQRVTLRCSPRSGDLSVYWYQQSLDQGLQFLIQYYNGEERAKGNILERFSAQQFPDLHSELNLSSLELGDSALYFCASSVDLDTIYFGEGSWLTVV.

This chain joins TRBV7-9 and TRBJ2-7; no clear D. The CDR3 contains 13 residues. Germline V gene lookup returns CDR1 SEHNR and CDR2 FQNEAQ (reference sequence). V shed 0 bases and J shed 5 bases, with 8 bases lying between them. CDR3 loop: CASSLAIADEQYF. CDR3 nucleotide sequence: TGTGCCAGCAGCTTAGCAATAGCTGACGAGCAGTACTTC.

CDR3 sequence (DNA): TGCGCCAGCAGCCCCGCGGTAGCGGCTTCCTACAATGAGCAGTTCTTC. This encodes CASSPAVAASYNEQFF. The chain couples TRBV4-3 to TRBJ2-1; maybe TRBD2 (6 bases). The germline V gene has CDR1 LGHNA and CDR2 YSLEER. The V and J ends lost 4 bases and 1 base respectively, with 14 bases between them. CDR3 length: 16 amino acids.

This rearrangement joins TRBV13 to TRBJ1-2; 8 bases are a match to TRBD1. Germline CDR1 is PRHDT and CDR2 is FYEKMQ (reference sequence). V lost 5 bases and J lost 4; bases outside the gene matches: 3. CDR3 length: 13 residues. The CDR3 bases are TGTGCCAGCAGCCAGGGGACAGGCTATGGCTACACCTTC. The encoded protein is CASSQGTGYGYTF.

The rearrangement joins TRBV27 to TRBJ1-1; 8 nucleotides agree with TRBD1. With V trimmed by 3 bases and J by 3 bases, 18 bases remained unmatched. Germline CDR1 MNHEY, CDR2 SMNVEV (reference sequence). CDR3 size: 19 residues. The CDR3 nucleotides read TGTGCCAGCAGTTTCTTCCCAGGACAGGGCGGTTACCCGGACACTGAAGCTTTCTTT. The encoded protein is CASSFFPGQGGYPDTEAFF.

This sequence joins TRBV27 and TRBJ2-7, with 7 bases fitting TRBD2. The junction had 5 bases not matched to a gene; V was cut back by 7 bases and J by 5 bases. In germline, CDR1 is MNHEY, CDR2 SMNVEV (reference sequence). This CDR3 has 12 amino acids. The CDR3 spells CASMGGMNEQYF. DNA for the CDR3: TGTGCCAGCATGGGAGGGATGAACGAGCAGTACTTC.

The V call is TRBV25-1, the J call TRBJ2-5, with D perhaps TRBD2 (6 bases). The CDR3 runs 16 residues. V lost 3 bases, J lost 2 bases, and 16 bases lay in between. The germline gives CDR1 MGHDK, CDR2 SYGVNS. The CDR3 DNA follows: TGTGCCAGCAGTGATCGAAGAGGGGAGGTTCAAGAGACCCAGTACTTC. Amino acid sequence: CASSDRRGEVQETQYF.

This chain joins TRBV9 and TRBJ2-5; TRBD1 matches at 8 bases. CDR3 size: 14 residues. V lost 4 bases, J lost 5 bases, and 7 bases stayed unmatched. CDR1 is SGDLS, CDR2 YYNGEE, per germline. The CDR3 is CASSIAGGSETQYF. Written as DNA, the CDR3 is TGTGCCAGCAGCATAGCAGGGGGCTCGGAGACCCAGTACTTC.

The V call is TRBV27, the J call TRBJ2-3; no clear D. The CDR3 length is 17 residues. The V gene's germline CDR1 is MNHEY and CDR2 SMNVEV (reference sequence). V was clipped by 4 bases and J by 2 bases, with 19 bases between them. In DNA, the CDR3 is TGTGCCAGCAGTTCGGCTGTGGGAACCCCTTACACAGATACGCAGTATTTT. This gives the protein CASSSAVGTPYTDTQYF.

The rearrangement links TRBV7-9 to TRBJ2-1; either TRBD1 or TRBD2 may fit D (5 bases each). In germline, CDR1 is SEHNR, CDR2 FQNEAQ (reference sequence). Deletions cut 5 bases from V and 2 bases from J, with 13 bases between. The CDR3 covers 15 residues. The DNA for the CDR3 is TGTGCCAGCAGCCCCTGGGACCCGGCCTACAATGAGCAGTTCTTC. Translation: CASSPWDPAYNEQFF.

The rearrangement links TRBV6-2 or TRBV6-3 to TRBJ2-1; D remains unclear. The CDR3 length is 14 residues. The V end was cut by 2 bases, the J end by 7 bases, with 12 bases between. The germline gives CDR1 MNHEY, CDR2 SVGEGT. The CDR3 DNA reads as TGTGCCAGCAGTTACGTCCTAGTAGTTAATGAGCAGTTCTTC. Protein product: CASSYVLVVNEQFF.

V and J are TRBV7-9 and TRBJ1-5; D is unresolved. The CDR3 contains 12 residues. Trimming removed 3 bases at V and 4 bases at J, with 4 bases between. The V gene's germline CDR1 is SEHNR and CDR2 FQNEAQ (reference sequence). In nucleotides, the CDR3 is TGTGCCAGCAGCTTCCTGAATCAGCCCCAGCATTTT. Amino acids: CASSFLNQPQHF.

The chain employs TRBV7-9 and TRBJ1-1; a possible D gene is TRBD1 (6 bases). The germline V and J ends were trimmed by 5 bases and 4 bases, with 17 bases remaining between them. CDR3 length: 15 residues. Germline V gene data show CDR1 as SEHNR and CDR2 as FQNEAQ (reference sequence). The chain's CDR3 is CASSPLTGGVTEAFF. The CDR3 nucleotides are TGTGCCAGCAGCCCACTGACGGGGGGCGTCACTGAAGCTTTCTTT.

This chain uses TRBV14 with TRBJ1-2, with 9 positions matching TRBD1. This CDR3 spans 16 amino acids. Germline CDR1 and CDR2: SGHDN and FVKESK. The V segment lost 6 bases and the J segment 3 bases; nucleotides outside the gene matches: 11. CDR3: CASSLSYRGPYYGYTF. The CDR3 nucleotides read TGTGCCAGCAGTCTTTCATACAGGGGGCCGTACTATGGCTACACCTTC. Complete variable domain (other parts from reference TRBV14 and TRBJ1-2): EAGVTQFPSHSVIEKGQTVTLRCDPISGHDNLYWYRRVMGKEIKFLLHFVKESKQDESGMPNNRFLAERTGGTYSTLKVQPAELEDSGVYFCASSLSYRGPYYGYTFGSGTRLTVV.

J is TRBJ2-7 and V is TRBV15; a weak D match, TRBD1 (6 bases). CDR1 is LNHNV, CDR2 YYDKDF, per germline (reference sequence). V lost 8 bases to trimming and J lost 4 bases, with 15 bases between them. The CDR3 length is 13 residues. The CDR3 nucleotides read TGTGCCACCCCCAGTGCAGGGGCATACGAGCAGTACTTC. Protein product: CATPSAGAYEQYF. Full variable domain (missing parts from reference TRBV15 and TRBJ2-7): DAMVIQNPRYQVTQFGKPVTLSCSQTLNHNVMYWYQQKSSQAPKLLFHYYDKDFNNEADTPDNFQSRRPNTSFCFLDIRSPGLGDTAMYLCATPSAGAYEQYFGPGTRLTVT.

In DNA, the CDR3 is TGTGCCTGGAAGGCGGGACCCAGCTCCTACAATGAGCAGTTCTTC. Amino acids: CAWKAGPSSYNEQFF. The genes are TRBV30 and TRBJ2-1; the D gene is possibly TRBD2 (6 bases). V shed 4 bases and J shed 0 bases, with 13 bases lying between them. Germline V lookup: CDR1 GTSNPN, CDR2 SVGIG (reference sequence). This CDR3 has 15 residues.

V and J are TRBV30 and TRBJ1-2, with a weak D call TRBD1 (5 bases). V shed 0 bases and J shed 4 bases, with 12 bases lying between them. Germline V gene lookup returns CDR1 GTSNPN and CDR2 SVGIG (reference sequence). This CDR3 spans 14 amino acids. In nucleotides, the CDR3 is TGTGCCTGGAGTGTACAGGCAGGCGCCTATGGCTACACCTTC. This translates into CAWSVQAGAYGYTF.

This clonotype appeared once. The V call is TRBV5-1, the J call TRBJ2-7; 7 bases are shared with TRBD1. The CDR3 sequence is 13 residues long. In germline, CDR1 is SGHRS, CDR2 YFSETQ. V trimming: 4 bases; J trimming: 3 bases; junction bases outside the gene matches: 4. CDR3 nucleotide sequence: TGCGCCAGCAGCACGGGACAGAACTACGAGCAGTACTTC. It encodes CASSTGQNYEQYF.

This rearrangement joins TRBV12-3 or TRBV12-4 to TRBJ2-2, with a possible D match to TRBD2 (6 bases). CDR3 length: 15 residues. Trimming pared 4 bases from V and 6 bases from J, leaving 15 bases between. This CDR3 reads CASSSHPTGAGELFF. CDR3 DNA: TGTGCCAGCAGTTCGCACCCCACGGGGGCCGGGGAGCTGTTTTTT.

The chain couples TRBV2 to TRBJ2-1, with 7 bases matching TRBD2. There are 15 residues in the CDR3. CDR1 is SNHLY and CDR2 is FYNNEI in the germline V gene. J was trimmed by 5 bases and V by 5 bases; bases with no gene match: 9. The CDR3 here is CASSPGTKLDNEQFF. The CDR3 DNA sequence: TGTGCCAGCAGTCCCGGGACTAAGCTCGACAATGAGCAGTTCTTC.

The J gene is TRBJ1-5, the V gene TRBV7-8; D is uncertain. This CDR3 spans 14 amino acids. Trimming cost V 8 bases and J 1 base, with 12 bases left between them. The germline CDR1 and CDR2 sequences are SGHVS and FQNEAQ. The CDR3 bases are TGTGCCAGCCGCGTGGGAGACAGCAATCAGCCCCAGCATTTT. Protein sequence: CASRVGDSNQPQHF. The full variable domain, completed using reference TRBV7-8 and TRBJ1-5, is GAGVSQSPRYKVAKRGQDVALRCDPISGHVSLFWYQQALGQGPEFLTYFQNEAQLDKSGLPSDRFFAERPEGSVSTLKIQRTQQEDSAVYLCASRVGDSNQPQHFGDGTRLSIL.

The genes are TRBV4-2 and TRBJ1-2; D is perhaps TRBD1 (5 bases). This CDR3 comprises 12 residues. V shed 0 bases and J shed 9 bases, with 8 bases lying between them. Germline V CDR1 and CDR2: LGHNA, YNFKEQ. The CDR3 nucleotides are TGTGCCAGCAGCCAAGAGGAGGGGTGCTACACCTTC. Its translation: CASSQEEGCYTF.

The chain recombines TRBV28 with TRBJ2-7, with TRBD1 identical over 9 bases. Germline CDR1 and CDR2: MDHEN and SYDVKM. V lost 5 bases, J lost 5 bases, and 7 bases stayed unmatched. This CDR3 has 14 residues. CDR3 region: CASSPGTGSDEQYF. DNA of the CDR3: TGTGCCAGCAGTCCCGGGACAGGGAGCGACGAGCAGTACTTC.

This chain joins TRBV29-1 and TRBJ2-2; D is uncertain. CDR1 is SQVTM and CDR2 is ANQGSEA in the germline V gene. V was trimmed by 7 bases and J by 2 bases, leaving 11 bases between them. CDR3 length: 13 residues. In DNA form, the CDR3 reads TGCAGCGCCGCCTCGACTAACACCGGGGAGCTGTTTTTT. It yields the protein CSAASTNTGELFF.